The T cell receptor beta chain described here comes from a study of yellow fever vaccine responses in identical twins. Points from the study as a whole: The T cell response to vaccination in identical twins was reportedly partly convergent and partly personalized.

Looked up from germline, CDR1 is MNHEY and CDR2 is SMNVEV (reference sequence). Between the trimmed V and J ends, which lost 2 bases and 3 bases, there was a span of 4 bases. The CDR3 is made up of 12 amino acids. Comments on this clonotype: What it binds is unknown.

Each CDR3 protein is one row after TCRdb ran MiXCR on the RT-PCR reads. The profile covers over 10,000 distinct CDR3 sequences, with approximately 85% appearing a single time and approximately 1.5% taken by the ten largest. The sample was T cells from blood (PBMCs), unsorted or a sorted subset (not recorded which), taken before or after yellow fever vaccination (not recorded which). The chain employs TRBV27 and TRBJ1-2; unclear D gene. The TCR was taken from a woman aged 18-35 years who received the yellow fever vaccine. The chain's CDR3 is CASSLADYGYTF. In DNA, the CDR3 is TGTGCCAGCAGTTTAGCAGACTATGGCTACACCTTC.